This TCR beta chain was identified in a study of response to subunit inactivated influenza vaccine. Whole-study findings and limits: Only a handful of new T cells, the authors suggested, are recruited with each seasonal influenza vaccination.

Remarks on this clonotype: Its target is unknown.

The germline gives CDR1 MNHNS, CDR2 SASEGT. This CDR3 region has 14 residues. Trimming shortened V by 6 bases and J by 0 bases, and 10 bases separated the two germline ends. TCRdb called the RT-PCR reads again in MiXCR, with one record for every CDR3 protein. There are 600,000 to 700,000 distinct CDR3 sequences in the sample; about 15% occur only once, and 7.5% to 9% lies in the top ten. This clonotype was sampled from a man aged 50 or older who received an inactivated influenza vaccine. The V gene is TRBV6-1, the J gene TRBJ2-3; D unresolved. Sequenced material: PBMCs from blood, taken around two weeks before vaccination. The chain's CDR3 is CASRDGKSTDTQYF. The CDR3 nucleotides are TGTGCCAGCAGGGACGGAAAAAGCACAGATACGCAGTATTTT.